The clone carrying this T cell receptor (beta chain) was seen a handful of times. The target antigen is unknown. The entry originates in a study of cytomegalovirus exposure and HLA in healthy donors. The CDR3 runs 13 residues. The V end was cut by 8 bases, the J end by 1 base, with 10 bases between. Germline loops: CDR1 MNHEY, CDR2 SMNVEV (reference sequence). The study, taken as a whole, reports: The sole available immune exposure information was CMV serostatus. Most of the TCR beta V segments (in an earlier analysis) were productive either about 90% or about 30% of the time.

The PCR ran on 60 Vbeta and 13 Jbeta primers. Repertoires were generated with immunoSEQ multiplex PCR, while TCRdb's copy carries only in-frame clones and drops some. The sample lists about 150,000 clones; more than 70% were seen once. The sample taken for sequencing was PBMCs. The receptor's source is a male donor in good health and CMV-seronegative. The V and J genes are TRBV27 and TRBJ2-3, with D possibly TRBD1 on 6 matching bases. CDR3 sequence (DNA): TGTGCCAGCTTTAGGACAGGCACAGATACGCAGTATTTT. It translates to CASFRTGTDTQYF.